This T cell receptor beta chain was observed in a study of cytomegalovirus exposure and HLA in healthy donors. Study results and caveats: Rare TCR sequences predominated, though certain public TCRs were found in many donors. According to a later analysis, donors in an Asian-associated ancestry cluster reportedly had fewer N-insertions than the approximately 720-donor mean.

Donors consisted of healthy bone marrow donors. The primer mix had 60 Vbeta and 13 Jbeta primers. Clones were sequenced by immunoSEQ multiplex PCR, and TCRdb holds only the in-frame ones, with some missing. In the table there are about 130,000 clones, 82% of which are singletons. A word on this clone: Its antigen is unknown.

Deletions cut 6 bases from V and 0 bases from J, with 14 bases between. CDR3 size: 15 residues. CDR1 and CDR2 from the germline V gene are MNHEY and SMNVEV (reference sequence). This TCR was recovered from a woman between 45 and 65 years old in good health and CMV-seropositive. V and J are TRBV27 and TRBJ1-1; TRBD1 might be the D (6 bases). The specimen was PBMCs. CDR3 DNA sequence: TGTGCCAGCAGCACCGGGGGGCAAATGAACACTGAAGCTTTCTTT. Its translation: CASSTGGQMNTEAFF.